The text below deals with one T cell receptor beta chain. Its specificity is not known. PCR involved 60 Vbeta and 13 Jbeta primers. Sequencing was performed with immunoSEQ multiplex PCR; in TCRdb, only in-frame clones are kept and a portion is missing. The repertoire holds some 150,000 clones, under 10% seen once, with roughly 7% in the top ten. The sample is drawn from a study of cytomegalovirus exposure and HLA in healthy donors. Notes on the study in general: Researchers catalogued under 200 TCR beta chains as cytomegalovirus-associated. Later analysis associated a missense DCLRE1C variant with TCR beta V- and J-gene trimming.

Germline CDR1 reads ENHRY; CDR2 reads SYGVKD. This CDR3 comprises 14 residues. V dropped 6 bases and J dropped 1 base, with 12 bases sitting between them. The V gene is TRBV10-3, the J gene TRBJ2-5; TRBD1 is a possible D gene (6 bases). The receptor's source is a woman aged 40 to 49 in good health and CMV-seropositive. Sequencing was done on a sample of PBMCs. The CDR3, as DNA: TGTGCCATCAGCGCTGGACAGAGCCAAGAGACCCAGTACTTC. This codes for CAISAGQSQETQYF.